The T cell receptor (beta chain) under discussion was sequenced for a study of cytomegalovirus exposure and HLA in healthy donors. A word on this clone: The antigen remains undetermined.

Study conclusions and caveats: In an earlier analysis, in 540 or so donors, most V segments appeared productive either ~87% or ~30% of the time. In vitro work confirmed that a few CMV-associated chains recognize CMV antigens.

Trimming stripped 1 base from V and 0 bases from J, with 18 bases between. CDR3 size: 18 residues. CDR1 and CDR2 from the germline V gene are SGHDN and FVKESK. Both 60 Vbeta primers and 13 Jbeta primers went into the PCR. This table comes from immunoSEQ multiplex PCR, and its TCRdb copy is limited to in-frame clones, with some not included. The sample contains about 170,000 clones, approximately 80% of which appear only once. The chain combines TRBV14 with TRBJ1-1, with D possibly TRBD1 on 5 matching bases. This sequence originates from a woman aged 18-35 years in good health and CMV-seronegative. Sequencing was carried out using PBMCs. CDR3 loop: CASSQATRVTALNTEAFF. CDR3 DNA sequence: TGTGCCAGCAGCCAAGCAACCCGGGTGACAGCCCTGAACACTGAAGCTTTCTTT.